This T cell receptor (beta chain) came from a study of blood T cell repertoires in COVID-19. On the study more broadly: The United States, Italy and Spain supplied acute and convalescent COVID-19 samples.

Participants were aged about 18 to 100 years from approximately 23 US areas. The assay was immunoSEQ multiplex PCR, and TCRdb's table has in-frame clones only and misses some. The sample records under 500,000 clones, 75% to 90% being singletons. V lost 2 bases and J lost 10; bases outside the gene matches: 16. The CDR3 contains 17 residues. The V call is TRBV23-1, the J call TRBJ2-5, with 10 bases matching TRBD1. TRBV23-1 is annotated as an ORF whose role is uncertain. Material for sequencing was PBMCs or T cells enriched from blood (not recorded which). The source of this sequence is a man aged 25-45 years who had recovered from COVID-19. In nucleotides, the CDR3 is TGCGCCAGCAGTCAAACCCCTGGACAGGGGGGTTGGGTGGACCAGTACTTC. Encoded protein: CASSQTPGQGGWVDQYF.